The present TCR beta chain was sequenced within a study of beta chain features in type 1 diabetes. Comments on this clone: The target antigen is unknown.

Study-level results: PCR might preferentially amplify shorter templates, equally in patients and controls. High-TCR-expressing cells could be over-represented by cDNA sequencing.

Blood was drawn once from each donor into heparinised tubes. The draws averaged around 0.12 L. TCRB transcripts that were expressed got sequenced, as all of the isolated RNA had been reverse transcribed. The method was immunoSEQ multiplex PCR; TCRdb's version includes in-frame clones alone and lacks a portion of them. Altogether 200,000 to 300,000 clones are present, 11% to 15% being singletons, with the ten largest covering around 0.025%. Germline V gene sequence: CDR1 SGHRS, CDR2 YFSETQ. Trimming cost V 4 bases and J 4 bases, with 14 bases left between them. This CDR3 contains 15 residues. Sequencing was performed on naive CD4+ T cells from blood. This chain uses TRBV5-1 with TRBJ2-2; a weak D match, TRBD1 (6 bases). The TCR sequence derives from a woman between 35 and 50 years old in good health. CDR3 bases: TGCGCCAGCAGCCGCTCGGACAGATTCACCGGGGAGCTGTTTTTT. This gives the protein CASSRSDRFTGELFF. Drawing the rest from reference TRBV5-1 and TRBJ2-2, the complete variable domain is KAGVTQTPRYLIKTRGQQVTLSCSPISGHRSVSWYQQTPGQGLQFLFEYFSETQRNKGNFPGRFSGRQFSNSRSEMNVSTLELGDSALYLCASSRSDRFTGELFFGEGSRLTVL.